One sample yielded the 18 T cell receptor beta chains listed below, sequenced in a study of blood T cells in healthy people across ages. A sample-barcoded 5' primer and a J-beta primer mix were used in a second PCR of roughly 6 to 11 cycles. TCRdb reprocessed the 5' RACE reads via MiXCR and lists one record per CDR3 protein. In the table there are around 780,000 distinct CDR3 sequences, around a quarter of which are singletons. This sample was shared with a second study, whose subject was T cells of mothers and their children.

Sequenced: blood. The origin of the receptors is a boy aged 5-17 years in good health.

The table lists this clonotype with a few counts. The J gene is TRBJ1-4, the V gene TRBV12-3 or TRBV12-4; 7 nucleotides match TRBD1. V trimming: 3 bases; J trimming: 6 bases; junction bases outside the gene matches: 4. CDR3 length: 14 residues. CDR3 amino acids: CASSLQGGDEKLFF. In DNA, the CDR3 is TGTGCCAGCAGTTTGCAGGGGGGAGATGAAAAACTGTTTTTT.

V usage is TRBV3-1 and J usage is TRBJ2-5; a possible D gene is TRBD1 (6 bases). V was clipped by 5 bases and J by 7 bases, with 17 bases between them. This CDR3 spans 14 amino acids. Germline V gene data show CDR1 as LGHDT and CDR2 as YNNKEL (reference sequence). CDR3 bases: TGTGCCAGCAGCAGCCAGGGGCGTCAGGGGACCCAGTACTTC. It codes for CASSSQGRQGTQYF.

This clonotype was detected a few times. The J gene is TRBJ1-1, the V gene TRBV3-1, with 7 bases that match TRBD1. Looked up from germline, CDR1 is LGHDT and CDR2 is YNNKEL (reference sequence). The CDR3 length is 15 residues. V shed 5 bases and J 11 bases; nucleotides not matched to a gene: 17. Written as DNA, the CDR3 is TGTGCCAGCAGCGGAAGGGGGCAATGGGTGTCTTGGGCTTTCTTT. Translation gives CASSGRGQWVSWAFF.

The genes are TRBV2 and TRBJ2-7, with D tentatively TRBD2 (6 bases). The CDR3 is 16 amino acids. Deletions cut 5 bases from V and 3 bases from J, with 20 bases between. Germline V gives CDR1 SNHLY, CDR2 FYNNEI. Here the CDR3 reads CASSRPRERVDYEQYF. For the CDR3, the DNA is TGTGCCAGCAGTCGGCCCCGGGAGAGAGTAGACTACGAGCAGTACTTC.

As to this clonotype: At one of its ends the junction is not consistent with the germline gene, which may arise from a read error. This sequence joins TRBV10-3 and TRBJ2-1; 13 positions agree with TRBD2. Germline V gene sequence: CDR1 ENHRY, CDR2 SYGVKD. The CDR3 loop spans 16 amino acids. CDR3 residues: CAVSSGTSGDYNEQFF. CDR3 nucleotide sequence: TGTGCCGTCAGCTCCGGGACTAGCGGGGACTACAATGAGCAGTTCTTC.

The chain links TRBV4-1 to TRBJ2-7; D gene ambiguous. From germline, CDR1 is MGHRA and CDR2 YSYEKL. V was cut by 2 bases and J by 3 bases, with 8 bases left in between. The CDR3 extends over 13 amino acids. The CDR3 bases are TGCGCCAGCAGCCAAACGGAGATCTACGAGCAGTACTTC. Translation gives CASSQTEIYEQYF.

There are a few counts of this clonotype. DNA for the CDR3: TGTGCCAGCAGCCCACAGGGTGTCGAGCAGTACTTC. Residues: CASSPQGVEQYF. V usage is TRBV25-1 and J usage is TRBJ2-5, with D possibly matching TRBD1 (6 bases). The end of the DNA is better explained by TRBJ2-7, so the J call may be wrong. This CDR3 region has 12 residues. The germline CDR1 and CDR2 sequences are MGHDK and SYGVNS.

This clonotype came up a few times. V gene TRBV2 combines with J gene TRBJ1-2; the D gene is possibly TRBD1 (6 bases). V shed 4 bases and J shed 4 bases, with 13 bases lying between them. Germline loops: CDR1 SNHLY, CDR2 FYNNEI. CDR3 size: 14 residues. CDR3 residues: CASSGAGDFYGYTF. CDR3 nucleotides: TGTGCCAGCAGTGGGGCAGGGGACTTCTATGGCTACACCTTC.

This clonotype was seen only a few times. The chain combines TRBV7-2 with TRBJ1-6; 8 positions match TRBD1. The trim removed 2 bases at V and 9 bases at J, leaving 6 bases unmatched. Looked up from germline, CDR1 is SGHTA and CDR2 is FQGNSA. The CDR3 runs 15 residues. CDR3 loop: CASSLTRTGSSPLHF. CDR3 nucleotide sequence: TGTGCCAGCAGCTTAACCCGGACAGGGAGTTCACCCCTCCACTTT.

This clonotype is a singleton in its sample. The chain carries TRBV12-3 or TRBV12-4 and TRBJ2-5; no clear D. The CDR3 consists of 11 residues. Deletions cut 2 bases from V and 9 bases from J, with 7 bases between. The CDR3 sequence: CASSLMGSQYF. CDR3 DNA: TGTGCCAGCAGTTTAATGGGGTCCCAGTACTTC.

This clonotype was found a few times. The rearrangement uses TRBV24-1 and TRBJ2-7, with D perhaps being TRBD1 or TRBD2 (7 bases each). The J call may be incorrect, as the DNA end agrees better with TRBJ2-1. This CDR3 region has 16 residues. Germline V gene data show CDR1 as KGHDR and CDR2 as SFDVKD. CDR3 in amino acids: CATSDSGGGTYNEQFF. CDR3 nucleotide sequence: TGTGCCACCAGTGATTCAGGGGGGGGGACTTACAATGAGCAGTTCTTC.

This clonotype was picked up a small number of times. The chain has TRBV7-2 and TRBJ1-4, with D unresolved. CDR3 size: 13 residues. V was trimmed by 1 base and J by 7 bases, leaving 7 bases between them. CDR1 is SGHTA, CDR2 FQGNSA, per germline. CDR3 bases: TGTGCCAGCAGCTTAGTGGGAGGTGAAAAACTGTTTTTT. Protein product: CASSLVGGEKLFF.

CDR3 nucleotide sequence: TGTGCCAGCAGCTTCCTCGGACAGGGAGCTTGGGGCTACACCTTC. Encoded protein: CASSFLGQGAWGYTF. V is TRBV7-9 and J is TRBJ1-2; TRBD1 matches 8 bases. The CDR3 extends over 15 amino acids. Germline CDR1 SEHNR, CDR2 FQNEAQ (reference sequence). With 3 bases clipped from V and 8 bases from J, the junction kept 11 bases outside the gene matches.

This clonotype has just a few counts. The rearrangement joins TRBV7-9 to TRBJ2-5; D remains unclear. The J call may be wrong; the DNA end is better matched by TRBJ2-7. The germline V gene has CDR1 SEHNR and CDR2 FQNEAQ (reference sequence). The CDR3 covers 12 residues. The CDR3 DNA reads TGTGCCAGCGGTGGGCGAACCTACGAGCAGTACTTC. It translates to CASGGRTYEQYF.

CDR3 in DNA: TGTGCCAGCAGCGTAGATGACAGTACCTCCTATGGCTACACCTTC. Its protein product is CASSVDDSTSYGYTF. The chain couples TRBV9 to TRBJ1-2; D may be TRBD1 (5 bases). The length of the CDR3 is 15 residues. V was trimmed by 0 bases and J by 4 bases, leaving 13 bases between them. Germline V gene sequence: CDR1 SGDLS, CDR2 YYNGEE.

This clonotype was observed a few times. This rearrangement joins TRBV7-2 to TRBJ1-3; no definite D call. CDR1 is SGHTA, CDR2 FQGNSA, per germline. The CDR3 consists of 16 residues. Between the trimmed V and J ends, which lost 3 bases and 3 bases, there was a span of 15 bases. The CDR3 DNA follows: TGTGCCAGCAGCTTGAGGCCCACCGGCCTTGGAAACACCATATATTTT. Translated, it gives CASSLRPTGLGNTIYF. The full variable domain, rest sourced from reference TRBV7-2 and TRBJ1-3, is GAGVSQSPSNKVTEKGKDVELRCDPISGHTALYWYRQSLGQGLEFLIYFQGNSAPDKSGLPSDRFSAERTGGSVSTLTIQRTQQEDSAVYLCASSLRPTGLGNTIYFGEGSWLTVV.

The V and J genes are TRBV12-3 or TRBV12-4 and TRBJ1-5, with D unclear. Trimming pared 2 bases from V and 5 bases from J, leaving 13 bases between. The CDR3 runs 15 residues. The CDR3 nucleotides read TGTGCCAGCAGTTTACGCGAAGCGGGCTATCAGCCCCAGCATTTT. Translated, it gives CASSLREAGYQPQHF.

V gene TRBV18 combines with J gene TRBJ2-1; perhaps TRBD1 as D (5 bases). Germline V gene lookup returns CDR1 KGHSH and CDR2 LQKENI. The CDR3 is 15 amino acids. With 0 bases removed from V and 2 bases from J, the gap between germline ends came to 8 bases. The CDR3 region is CASSPPGATYNEQFF. In DNA, the CDR3 is TGTGCCAGCTCACCACCAGGGGCGACCTACAATGAGCAGTTCTTC.